One T cell receptor beta chain is described in this entry. As originally analysed: Amplified reference gene primers provided the basis for estimating nucleated cell counts. Produced via immunoSEQ multiplex PCR; TCRdb's table is partial and in-frame only. V and J calls and clone size are copied from that table; D and trimming were computed from the DNA. Counted here are about 170,000 clones, roughly 80% occurring once; the ten biggest clones make up 11%. This CDR3 spans 15 amino acids. Germline V gene sequence: CDR1 SGHAT, CDR2 FQNNGV. V was cut by 2 bases and J by 6 bases, with 16 bases left in between. This sample was taken from a study of blood T cell repertoires in COVID-19. The overall study: In each case, the material was cDNA or gDNA derived from T cells, B-cell-depleted T cells, or PBMCs.

This TCR was recovered from a man aged 65 to 85 with active or convalescent COVID-19. This chain joins TRBV11-2 and TRBJ1-2; D gene uncertain. What was sequenced was peripheral blood. The CDR3 region is CASSLSPTSLDGYTF. CDR3 nucleotide sequence: TGTGCCAGCAGCTTATCCCCCACAAGTTTGGATGGCTACACCTTC.